This TCR beta chain comes out of a study of shared clonotypes between healthy human individuals (TCRdb year 2020). About the study as a whole: The cohort comprised two women and a few men aged 18 to 49 years. Different laboratories and diverse techniques were used to prepare libraries and sequence TCR repertoires, to increase sequencing depth and limit assay-specific biases. Each donor's leukapheresis produced roughly between about 0.9 and 9.5 billion PBMCs. Per donor, three plates each were used for CD4 naive and CD4 memory, two for CD8 naive, and one for CD8 memory. Blood TCR repertoires of roughly 5 healthy adults were deeply sequenced to estimate repertoire size and the extent of clonotype sharing between individuals.

The germline V gene gives CDR1 as MDHEN and CDR2 as SYDVKM. At the junction V is shortened by 6 bases and J by 5 bases, with 23 bases in between. The CDR3 runs 17 residues from the cysteine to the phenylalanine. Only CDR3 DNA remains: 51 bases, in frame from the first base. CD8 naive samples consisted of CD45RO-negative cells that were positively selected for CCR7, yielding a CD45RA+CCR7+ population without TemRA cells. The donors were healthy, HIV-negative adults who had no recently reported acute infections or vaccinations. Only Caucasian adults living in Nashville, Tennessee, USA were represented among the donors. Blood was collected by leukapheresis, and PBMCs were isolated by Ficoll-Histopaque density gradient centrifugation and then cryopreserved in liquid nitrogen vapor phase. Analytical flow cytometry was used to check the purity and quantity of every magnetically sorted T cell population. Each sorted fraction had its genomic DNA isolated and then quantified by UV absorbance on a Nanodrop 2000c.

TCR CDR3 regions were amplified from genomic DNA by multiplex PCR using the deep immunoSEQ assay. Extracted genomic DNA from each cell subset was spread evenly across all wells of several immunoSEQ 96-well plates, with each plate serving as a replicate. For sorted subsets, each replicate PCR was loaded with about 200 ng genomic DNA, equivalent to 25,000 to 30,000 T cell genomes. Purified libraries were measured with a Qubit 3.0 fluorometer, size-checked on a Bioanalyzer 2100, and measured again with the KAPA Library Quantification kit. Each immunoSEQ 96-well plate was sequenced on its own single-read 150-cycle Illumina NextSeq 550 flow cell. In the paper's pipeline: Because only junctional sequences without quality scores were contained in the immunoSEQ output, filtering matching that applied to full-length reads could not be performed. To assign V/J genes and CDR3, sequences were annotated using PyIR, a Python wrapper for IgBLAST v1.9, with IMGT germline references. Reads with weak V/J assignments (E-value above 1e-6), missing CDR3, stop codons, out-of-frame junctions, or ambiguous translated residues were removed. V3J clonotypes were defined as sequences sharing the same inferred V gene, J gene, and CDR3 amino acid sequence. Percentage overlap between repertoires was computed as shared unique clonotypes divided by the size of the smaller repertoire. Repertoire richness was assessed with RTK rarefaction, the Chao1 estimator, and Recon v2.1 estimates of unobserved clonotypes. Generation probabilities were computed with OLGA for all TCRbeta clonotypes obtained by the gDNA method from several donors. TCRdb took this table from immuneACCESS and kept in-frame rearrangements with V and J called. Such tables lack part of the clones; where checked against another copy, unresolved V genes explain under half of the gap, and the rest is unexplained. The DNA gave D and trimming, while V, J and clone size come from that table. The sample records more than 2 million clones, about 95% of which are singletons. Roughly 1.1% of the sample rests with the top ten.

Paper-wide results and their limitations: Only blood was sampled, and tissue TCR repertoires likely differ from those in blood. Higher generation probabilities were observed for clonotypes shared by all four sorted-subset donors than for non-shared clonotypes. Larger estimated clonotype richness was generally found for naive subsets than for memory subsets. When several donors were compared, the shared fraction of clonotypes was approximately 5% for naive CD4, around 3.6% for naive CD8, 2% to 2.5% for memory CD4, and roughly 0.43% for memory CD8. The small number of donors limited the genetic and exposure-history diversity represented. Based on pairwise subsampling, the degree of clonotype sharing among donors was expected to be affected by sequencing depth. Incomplete sequencing was indicated by rarefaction of sorted-subset datasets, despite the large sequencing depth.

As concerns this clone: Its target antigen remains unknown. The record has no base qualities; no much larger clone is one base away.

Input material: naive CD8+ T cells sorted from blood. The sample's cell subset or site label, in plain terms: CD45RA+CCR7+. The TCR originated in a man between 18 and 29 years old in good health. The chain joins TRBV28 to TRBJ2-1; the D segment might be TRBD1 or TRBD2, since each matches 6 bases. The CDR3 protein: CASSQRMRGHINNEQFF. The nucleotides are TGTGCCAGCAGCCAAAGGATGCGGGGACATATTAACAATGAGCAGTTCTTC.